This T cell receptor beta chain was sequenced during a study of CD8+ T cells in alopecia areata. The sample's treatment: oral pan-JAK inhibitor, 5-10 mg twice daily. V was trimmed by 5 bases and J by 1 base, leaving 11 bases between them. Germline CDR1 SEHNR, CDR2 FQNEAQ (reference sequence). The CDR3 runs 15 residues. RNA extraction and reverse transcription yielded cDNA as sequencing template. Only in-frame clones appear in the TCRdb table, and some are missing; sequencing was by immunoSEQ multiplex PCR. The sample carries about 190,000 clones, about 60% recorded once. The receptor was isolated from a human donor with alopecia areata. Sequencing was performed on CD4+ T cells sorted from blood, taken at week 4, from a patient treated with tofacitinib. The chain employs TRBV7-9 and TRBJ2-2; no definite D call. The CDR3 DNA is TGTGCCAGCAGCCGTCCATCTCGGAACACCGGGGAGCTGTTTTTT. It encodes CASSRPSRNTGELFF.